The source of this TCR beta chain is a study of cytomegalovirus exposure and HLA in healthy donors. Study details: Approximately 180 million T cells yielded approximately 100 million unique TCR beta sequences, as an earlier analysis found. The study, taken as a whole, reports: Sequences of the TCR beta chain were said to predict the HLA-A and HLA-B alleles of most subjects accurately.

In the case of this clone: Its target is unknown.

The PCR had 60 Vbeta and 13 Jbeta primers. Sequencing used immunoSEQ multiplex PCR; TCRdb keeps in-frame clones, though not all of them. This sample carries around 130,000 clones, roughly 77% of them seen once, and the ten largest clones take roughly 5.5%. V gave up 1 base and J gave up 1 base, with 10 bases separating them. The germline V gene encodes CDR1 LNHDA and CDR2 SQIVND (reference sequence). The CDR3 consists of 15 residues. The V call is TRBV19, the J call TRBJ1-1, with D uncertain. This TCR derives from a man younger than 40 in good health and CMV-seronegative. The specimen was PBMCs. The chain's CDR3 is CASSIGGNGNTEAFF. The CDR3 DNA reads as TGTGCCAGTAGTATAGGAGGGAATGGGAACACTGAAGCTTTCTTT. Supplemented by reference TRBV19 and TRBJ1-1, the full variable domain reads DGGITQSPKYLFRKEGQNVTLSCEQNLNHDAMYWYRQDPGQGLRLIYYSQIVNDFQKGDIAEGYSVSREKKESFPLTVTSAQKNPTAFYLCASSIGGNGNTEAFFGQGTRLTVV.